Listed here are 23 T cell receptor beta chains from one sample, sequenced in a study of blood T cell dynamics during melanoma immunotherapy. Stated time point: week 3, after first cycle of checkpoint inhibitor. Profiled with immunoSEQ multiplex PCR; TCRdb holds only in-frame clones, not every one. The profile shows thousands of clones, around 90% of them singletons. Source: blood, taken from a patient treated with checkpoint blockade. Receptors originate from a human donor with melanoma.

CDR3 sequence (DNA): TGTGCCAGCAGACCCGCGGGACGGAGCTCCTACGAGCAGTACTTC. This translates into CASRPAGRSSYEQYF. V and J are TRBV27 and TRBJ2-7; D perhaps matches TRBD2 (6 bases). Trimming removed 6 bases from V and 0 bases from J, with 15 bases in between. Germline V gene lookup returns CDR1 MNHEY and CDR2 SMNVEV (reference sequence). This CDR3 contains 15 residues.

This clone came up a few times. This chain links TRBV6-6 with TRBJ2-7; D ambiguous. V was pared by 3 bases and J by 6 bases, with 9 bases between. Germline CDR1 reads MNHNY; CDR2 reads SVGAGI (reference sequence). This CDR3 is 12 amino acids long. CDR3 in amino acids: CASSYMLREQYF. The CDR3 region has the DNA TGTGCCAGCAGTTATATGCTTCGCGAGCAGTACTTC.

The chain recombines TRBV7-9 with TRBJ1-4; TRBD1 agrees at 11 bases. This CDR3 comprises 15 residues. J gave up 14 bases and V 4 bases, and 12 bases lay outside the gene matches. Germline V gene lookup returns CDR1 SEHNR and CDR2 FQNEAQ (reference sequence). CDR3 region: CASSSPGQGVAKLFF. The CDR3 bases are TGTGCCAGCAGCTCACCGGGACAGGGGGTAGCGAAGCTGTTTTTT.

The chain links TRBV5-4 to TRBJ2-5, with 8 bases identical to TRBD1. J gave up 5 bases and V 5 bases, and 8 bases lay outside the gene matches. The CDR3 totals 14 residues. Germline assignment: CDR1 SGHNT and CDR2 YYREEE (reference sequence). CDR3 amino acids: CASRDQGAGETQYF. In DNA form, the CDR3 reads TGTGCCAGCAGGGATCAGGGGGCAGGGGAGACCCAGTACTTC.

V and J are TRBV6-6 and TRBJ2-3; no clear D. V gave up 2 bases and J gave up 2 bases, with 11 bases separating them. The CDR3 consists of 15 residues. The V gene's germline CDR1 is MNHNY and CDR2 SVGAGI (reference sequence). The chain's CDR3 is CASSYPSESTDTQYF. The CDR3 region has the DNA TGTGCCAGCAGTTACCCTTCGGAATCCACAGATACGCAGTATTTT.

This sequence joins TRBV30 and TRBJ2-7; D gene uncertain. Germline V gene lookup returns CDR1 GTSNPN and CDR2 SVGIG (reference sequence). V lost 5 bases and J lost 3, with 20 bases in between. The CDR3 is made up of 15 amino acids. The CDR3 nucleotides read TGTGCCTGGTGGTGGTGGACCTCAGAATTCTACGAGCAGTACTTC. Its translation is CAWWWWTSEFYEQYF.

The rearrangement uses TRBV13 and TRBJ2-5; D perhaps matches TRBD2 (6 bases). Trimming stripped 2 bases from V and 5 bases from J, with 18 bases between. The CDR3 has 16 residues. Per germline, CDR1 PRHDT and CDR2 FYEKMQ (reference sequence). The CDR3 DNA reads as TGTGCCAGCAGCTTACAGGTAGCGGAACGCACGGAGACCCAGTACTTC. Translated, it gives CASSLQVAERTETQYF.

This clone was recorded once. The chain joins TRBV9 to TRBJ2-5, with 7 bases that match TRBD2. Per the germline V gene, CDR1 is SGDLS and CDR2 is YYNGEE. The CDR3 length is 16 residues. V gave up 0 bases and J gave up 5 bases; unmatched junction bases: 10. CDR3 residues: CASSVGAGTAGETQYF. CDR3 DNA: TGTGCCAGCAGCGTAGGAGCGGGGACCGCGGGGGAGACCCAGTACTTC.

The chain links TRBV6-4 to TRBJ2-1, with TRBD1 as a possible D gene (5 bases). Looked up from germline, CDR1 is MRHNA and CDR2 is SNTAGT. V lost 6 bases to trimming and J lost 5 bases, with 14 bases between them. The CDR3 has 14 amino acids. The CDR3 DNA follows: TGTGCCAGCAGGTCCCCTGGGGCAAACAATGAGCAGTTCTTC. This sequence encodes CASRSPGANNEQFF.

The V call is TRBV28, the J call TRBJ1-2; TRBD1 might be the D (6 bases). The CDR3 has 15 residues. V was pared by 3 bases and J by 4 bases, with 15 bases between. Germline assignment: CDR1 MDHEN and CDR2 SYDVKM. DNA for the CDR3: TGTGCCAGCAGTTTGGGGCAGGGGAACATCTATGGCTACACCTTC. Protein sequence: CASSLGQGNIYGYTF.

The V and J genes are TRBV4-2 and TRBJ2-5; either TRBD1 or TRBD2 may supply D (6 bases each). The length of the CDR3 is 16 residues. V was shortened by 0 bases and J by 2 bases, with 13 bases between the two germline ends. Germline V gene sequence: CDR1 LGHNA, CDR2 YNFKEQ. The CDR3 sequence: CASSQDLRGRQETQYF. The CDR3 region has the DNA TGTGCCAGCAGCCAAGATCTCCGGGGGCGGCAAGAGACCCAGTACTTC.

V gene TRBV5-5 combines with J gene TRBJ1-1; maybe TRBD1 (5 bases). Germline CDR1 is SGHKS and CDR2 is YYEKEE (reference sequence). V was pared by 6 bases and J by 1 base, with 13 bases between. The CDR3 is 14 amino acids. The CDR3 here is CASTMSGRNTEAFF. The CDR3 region has the DNA TGTGCCAGCACCATGTCAGGGAGGAACACTGAAGCTTTCTTT.

This clone was found once. This chain links TRBV27 with TRBJ2-1; tentatively, D is TRBD2 (6 bases). The germline CDR1 and CDR2 sequences are MNHEY and SMNVEV (reference sequence). V shed 0 bases and J shed 6 bases, with 12 bases lying between them. CDR3 length equals 15 residues. The CDR3 DNA follows: TGTGCCAGCAGTTTATCGGGGGGACTCCGCAATGAGCAGTTCTTC. Translation gives CASSLSGGLRNEQFF.

The chain recombines TRBV7-9 with TRBJ2-7; 10 nucleotides line up with TRBD1. From germline, CDR1 is SEHNR and CDR2 FQNEAQ (reference sequence). This CDR3 has 15 amino acids. Trimming removed 5 bases from V and 3 bases from J; junction bases left unmatched: 7. In DNA form, the CDR3 reads TGTGCCAGCAGCATCGGGACAGGGGCTTACTACGAGCAGTACTTC. Translating gives CASSIGTGAYYEQYF.

This clone occurred once. The chain links TRBV4-1 to TRBJ2-1; 8 bases agree with TRBD1. With 6 bases clipped from V and 8 bases from J, the junction kept 9 bases outside the gene matches. Germline V lookup: CDR1 MGHRA, CDR2 YSYEKL. CDR3 size: 14 residues. The CDR3 region is CASRDRDIMDEQFF. CDR3 DNA sequence: TGCGCCAGCAGGGACAGGGATATTATGGATGAGCAGTTCTTC.

The chain couples TRBV27 to TRBJ2-1; TRBD2 matches 14 bases. CDR1 MNHEY and CDR2 SMNVEV come from the germline V gene (reference sequence). The CDR3 loop spans 15 amino acids. With V trimmed by 3 bases and J by 9 bases, 4 bases remained unmatched. The CDR3 spells CASSLTSGGASEQFF. CDR3 nucleotide sequence: TGTGCCAGCAGTTTGACTAGCGGGGGGGCTAGTGAGCAGTTCTTC.

This sequence joins TRBV5-4 and TRBJ1-2; a weak D match, TRBD1 (5 bases). Per germline, CDR1 SGHNT and CDR2 YYREEE (reference sequence). V lost 0 bases and J 7 bases, leaving 13 bases between the germline ends. This CDR3 has 14 amino acids. The CDR3 nucleotides read TGTGCCAGCAGCTTGGAACAGGCAATCTCTGGCTACACCTTC. Its translation is CASSLEQAISGYTF.

The chain is built from TRBV6-5 and TRBJ2-7; 9 bases agree with TRBD1. The CDR3 covers 12 residues. Trimming took 10 bases from V and 4 from J; bases not matched to a gene: 5. Germline V gene sequence: CDR1 MNHEY, CDR2 SVGAGI. The DNA of the CDR3 is TGTGCCACCGGGACAGGGAGATACGAGCAGTACTTC. This gives the protein CATGTGRYEQYF.

V usage is TRBV19 and J usage is TRBJ2-5; the match to TRBD2 covers 14 bases. The CDR3 contains 17 residues. CDR1 and CDR2 (germline): LNHDA, SQIVND (reference sequence). Unmatched junction bases numbered 2, after V lost 1 base and J lost 1 base. DNA for the CDR3: TGTGCCAGTAGTATAGGGACTAGCGGGGGGCTCCAAGAGACCCAGTACTTC. Its protein product is CASSIGTSGGLQETQYF.

V and J are TRBV5-5 and TRBJ1-5; TRBD1 might be the D (5 bases). This CDR3 has 14 residues. V was pared by 1 base and J by 5 bases, with 10 bases between. Germline CDR1 SGHKS, CDR2 YYEKEE (reference sequence). The CDR3 reads CASSLRWGDQPQHF. CDR3 in DNA: TGTGCCAGCAGCTTGCGGTGGGGGGATCAGCCCCAGCATTTT.

Details on this clone: Other nucleotide sequences from this sample produce the same CDR3. The J gene is TRBJ1-1, the V gene TRBV18; the D gene is possibly TRBD1 (5 bases). The CDR3 has 15 residues. V lost 1 base to trimming and J lost 5 bases, with 14 bases between them. CDR1 and CDR2 from the germline V gene are KGHSH and LQKENI. The CDR3 DNA sequence: TGTGCCAGCTCACCACAATCGCCAGGGTCGACTGAAGCTTTCTTT. The encoded protein is CASSPQSPGSTEAFF. Complete variable domain (other parts from reference TRBV18 and TRBJ1-1): NAGVMQNPRHLVRRRGQEARLRCSPMKGHSHVYWYRQLPEEGLKFMVYLQKENIIDESGMPKERFSAEFPKEGPSILRIQQVVRGDSAAYFCASSPQSPGSTEAFFGQGTRLTVV.

The chain joins TRBV2 to TRBJ1-4; TRBD1 is a possible D gene (5 bases). Looked up from germline, CDR1 is SNHLY and CDR2 is FYNNEI. The CDR3 length is 13 residues. V was trimmed by 6 bases and J by 2 bases, leaving 7 bases between them. CDR3 DNA: TGTGCCAGCAGCAGGGTCACTAATGAAAAACTGTTTTTT. Translated: CASSRVTNEKLFF.

The rearrangement joins TRBV4-2 to TRBJ2-3; 12 bases map to TRBD2. The J segment lost 4 bases and the V segment lost 3 bases, leaving 8 bases of the junction unmatched. CDR1 and CDR2 from the germline V gene are LGHNA and YNFKEQ. The CDR3 extends over 17 amino acids. The DNA of the CDR3 is TGTGCCAGCAGCCAGAAAACTAGCGGGGGGTGGGCAGATACGCAGTATTTT. Encoded protein: CASSQKTSGGWADTQYF.